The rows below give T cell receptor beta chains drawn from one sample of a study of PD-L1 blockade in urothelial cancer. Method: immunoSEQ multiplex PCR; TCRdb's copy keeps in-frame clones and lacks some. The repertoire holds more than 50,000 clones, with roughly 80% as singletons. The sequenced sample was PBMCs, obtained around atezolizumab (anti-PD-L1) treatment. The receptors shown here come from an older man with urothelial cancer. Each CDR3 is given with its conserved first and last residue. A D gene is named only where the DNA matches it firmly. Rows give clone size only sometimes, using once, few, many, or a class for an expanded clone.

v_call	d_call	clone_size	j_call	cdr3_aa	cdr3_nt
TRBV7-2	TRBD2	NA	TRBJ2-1	CASSLEGRLAGRNEQFF	TGTGCCAGCAGCTTAGAAGGGCGACTAGCGGGAAGGAATGAGCAGTTCTTC
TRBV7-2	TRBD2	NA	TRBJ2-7	CASSLAGDYYVGTYEQYF	TGTGCCAGCAGCTTAGCGGGGGACTATTACGTAGGGACCTACGAGCAGTACTTC
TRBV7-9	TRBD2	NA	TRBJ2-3	CASSQGLADTQYF	TGTGCCAGCTCCCAGGGACTAGCGGATACGCAGTATTTT
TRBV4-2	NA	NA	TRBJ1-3	CASSQVTGAGNTIYF	TGTGCCAGCAGCCAAGTTACGGGAGCTGGAAACACCATATATTTT
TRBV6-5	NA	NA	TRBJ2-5	CASSDWRGETQYF	TGTGCCAGCAGTGATTGGCGGGGAGAGACCCAGTACTTC
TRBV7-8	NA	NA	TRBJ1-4	CASSLVAQNNEKLFF	TGTGCCAGCAGCTTAGTTGCCCAGAACAATGAAAAACTGTTTTTT
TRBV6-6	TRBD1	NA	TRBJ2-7	CASSYRPGQGGHEQYF	TGTGCCAGCAGTTATCGGCCGGGACAGGGGGGCCACGAGCAGTACTTC
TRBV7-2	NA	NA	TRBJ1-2	CASSLATGAGYTF	TGTGCCAGCAGCTTAGCGACGGGAGCTGGCTACACCTTC
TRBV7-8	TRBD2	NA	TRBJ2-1	CASSKAETSGQFF	TGTGCCAGCAGCAAAGCGGAGACTAGCGGGCAGTTCTTC
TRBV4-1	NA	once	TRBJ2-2	CASSGGRVATGELFF	TGCGCCAGCAGCGGTGGCAGGGTCGCCACCGGGGAGCTGTTTTTT
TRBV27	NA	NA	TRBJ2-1	CASSLSSGNEQFF	TGTGCCAGCAGTTTATCTAGCGGCAATGAGCAGTTCTTC
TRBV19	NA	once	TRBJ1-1	CASSITRENTEAFF	TGTGCCAGTAGTATTACGCGGGAGAACACTGAAGCTTTCTTT
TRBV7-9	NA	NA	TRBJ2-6	CASSPGGYRSGANVLTF	TGTGCCAGCAGCCCCGGCGGGTACCGCTCTGGGGCCAACGTCCTGACTTTC
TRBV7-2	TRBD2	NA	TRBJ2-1	CASSLAGTSGRSEQFF	TGTGCCAGCAGCTTAGCGGGGACTAGCGGGAGAAGTGAGCAGTTCTTC
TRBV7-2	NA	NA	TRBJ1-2	CASSPPYDSYGYTF	TGTGCCAGCAGCCCACCATATGACAGCTATGGCTACACCTTC
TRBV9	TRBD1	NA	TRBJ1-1	CASSAGQGPNTEAFF	TGTGCCAGCAGCGCAGGACAGGGGCCAAACACTGAAGCTTTCTTT
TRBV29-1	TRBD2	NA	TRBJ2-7	CSVESSGNYEQYF	TGCAGCGTTGAGTCTAGCGGAAACTACGAGCAGTACTTC
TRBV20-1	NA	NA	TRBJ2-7	CSASGGREQYF	TGCAGTGCTAGCGGGGGTCGCGAGCAGTACTTC
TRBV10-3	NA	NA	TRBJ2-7	CAISEAPPTSSYEQYF	TGTGCCATCAGTGAGGCCCCCCCCACCAGCTCCTACGAGCAGTACTTC
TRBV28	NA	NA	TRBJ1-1	CASSPGAKPSAFF	TGTGCCAGCAGTCCAGGTGCTAAACCGTCAGCTTTCTTT
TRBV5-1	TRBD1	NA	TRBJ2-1	CASSKDRASYNEQFF	TGCGCCAGCAGCAAGGACAGGGCTTCCTACAATGAGCAGTTCTTC
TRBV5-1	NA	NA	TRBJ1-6	CASSLRMEDRALHF	TGCGCCAGCAGCTTGAGGATGGAAGATCGGGCCCTCCACTTT
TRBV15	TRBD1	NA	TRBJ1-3	CATSRDQTGVGDTIYF	TGTGCCACCAGCAGAGATCAGACAGGGGTCGGAGACACCATATATTTT
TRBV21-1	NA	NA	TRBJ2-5	CASSPGNRVKTQYF	TGTGCCAGCAGCCCCGGGAACAGGGTAAAGACCCAGTACTTC
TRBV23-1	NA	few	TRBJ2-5	CASSHEAGPQETQYF	TGCGCCAGCAGTCACGAGGCAGGGCCTCAAGAGACCCAGTACTTC
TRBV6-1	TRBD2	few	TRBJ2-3	CASSASGLDTDTQYF	TGTGCCAGCAGTGCTAGCGGGTTAGACACAGATACGCAGTATTTT
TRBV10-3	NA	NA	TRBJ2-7	CAISDLGSPSSYEQYF	TGTGCCATCAGTGATTTAGGCAGCCCTAGCTCCTACGAGCAGTACTTC
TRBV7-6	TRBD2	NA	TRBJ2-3	CASSEAGGTDTQYF	TGTGCCAGCAGTGAAGCGGGAGGCACAGATACGCAGTATTTT
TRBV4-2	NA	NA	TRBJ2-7	CASSPTWQGFGEQYF	TGTGCCAGCAGCCCCACTTGGCAGGGCTTTGGAGAGCAGTACTTC
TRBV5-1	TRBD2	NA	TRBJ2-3	CASSFQGLAAPSTDTQYF	TGCGCCAGCAGCTTCCAGGGACTAGCGGCACCTAGCACAGATACGCAGTATTTT
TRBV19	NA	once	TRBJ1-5	CASSIMPTVDNQPQHF	TGTGCCAGTAGTATAATGCCAACAGTTGACAATCAGCCCCAGCATTTT
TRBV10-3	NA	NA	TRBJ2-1	CAISESVGYNEQFF	TGTGCCATCAGTGAGTCAGTCGGCTACAATGAGCAGTTCTTC
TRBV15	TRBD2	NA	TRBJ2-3	CATAGLAGNTDTQYF	TGTGCCACCGCAGGGCTAGCGGGAAACACAGATACGCAGTATTTT
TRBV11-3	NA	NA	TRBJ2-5	CASSLVGAGTQYF	TGTGCCAGCAGCTTAGTGGGGGCTGGGACCCAGTACTTC
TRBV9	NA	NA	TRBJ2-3	CASSSQGPPDTQYF	TGTGCCAGCAGCTCACAGGGCCCCCCGGATACGCAGTATTTT
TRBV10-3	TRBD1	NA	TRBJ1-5	CAISADRSQPQHF	TGTGCCATCAGTGCGGACAGGAGTCAGCCCCAGCATTTT
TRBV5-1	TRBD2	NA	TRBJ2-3	CASGTGTSGTNTQYF	TGCGCCAGCGGAACCGGGACTAGCGGGACAAATACGCAGTATTTT
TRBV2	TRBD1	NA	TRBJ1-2	CASSETRGSNYGYTF	TGTGCCAGCAGCGAAACCAGGGGGTCGAACTATGGCTACACCTTC
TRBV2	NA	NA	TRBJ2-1	CASSASVTSSYNEQFF	TGTGCCAGCAGTGCAAGTGTGACTAGCTCCTACAATGAGCAGTTCTTC
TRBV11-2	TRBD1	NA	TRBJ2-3	CASSLGTVGTDTQYF	TGTGCCAGCAGCCTGGGGACAGTTGGCACAGATACGCAGTATTTT
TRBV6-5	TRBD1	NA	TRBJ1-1	CASSGDRRAEAFF	TGTGCCAGCAGTGGGGACAGGAGAGCTGAAGCTTTCTTT
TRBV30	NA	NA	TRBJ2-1	CAWSVLSNNEQFF	TGTGCCTGGAGTGTACTTTCTAACAATGAGCAGTTCTTC
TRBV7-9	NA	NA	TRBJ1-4	CASSLRQDNEKLFF	TGTGCCAGCAGCTTAAGACAGGATAATGAAAAACTGTTTTTT
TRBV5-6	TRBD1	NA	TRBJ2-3	CASSGQGYTDTQYF	TGTGCCAGCAGCGGACAGGGATACACAGATACGCAGTATTTT
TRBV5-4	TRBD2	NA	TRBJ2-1	CASRDRREEYNEQFF	TGTGCCAGCAGAGATCGGCGGGAGGAGTACAATGAGCAGTTCTTC
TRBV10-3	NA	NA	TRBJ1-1	CAISETRGGRGGMNTEAFF	TGTGCCATCAGTGAAACAAGAGGGGGTAGAGGAGGAATGAACACTGAAGCTTTCTTT
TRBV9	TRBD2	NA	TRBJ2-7	CASSVEPAGVREQYF	TGTGCCAGCAGCGTAGAGCCAGCGGGAGTGCGGGAGCAGTACTTC
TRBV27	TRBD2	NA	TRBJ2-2	CASSFGTSGPANTGELFF	TGTGCCAGCTCGTTCGGGACTAGCGGTCCCGCGAACACCGGGGAGCTGTTTTTT
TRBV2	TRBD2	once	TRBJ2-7	CASSERGASGRYEQYF	TGTGCCAGCAGTGAACGTGGGGCTAGCGGGAGGTACGAGCAGTACTTC
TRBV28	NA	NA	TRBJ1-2	CASSPLMLTGPINYGYTF	TGTGCCAGCAGTCCGCTAATGCTTACAGGGCCTATTAACTATGGCTACACCTTC
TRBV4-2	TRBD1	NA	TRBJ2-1	CASSQSDRYNEQFF	TGTGCCAGCAGCCAATCGGACAGGTACAATGAGCAGTTCTTC
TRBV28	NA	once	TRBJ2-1	CASSWPSHANFDEQFF	TGTGCCAGCAGTTGGCCTAGTCACGCCAACTTCGATGAGCAGTTCTTC
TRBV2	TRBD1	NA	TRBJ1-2	CASTGQGAGHYGYTF	TGTGCCAGCACCGGACAGGGGGCAGGACACTATGGCTACACCTTC
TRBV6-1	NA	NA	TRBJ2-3	CASSGQRPDTQYF	TGTGCCAGCAGTGGACAGCGCCCAGATACGCAGTATTTT